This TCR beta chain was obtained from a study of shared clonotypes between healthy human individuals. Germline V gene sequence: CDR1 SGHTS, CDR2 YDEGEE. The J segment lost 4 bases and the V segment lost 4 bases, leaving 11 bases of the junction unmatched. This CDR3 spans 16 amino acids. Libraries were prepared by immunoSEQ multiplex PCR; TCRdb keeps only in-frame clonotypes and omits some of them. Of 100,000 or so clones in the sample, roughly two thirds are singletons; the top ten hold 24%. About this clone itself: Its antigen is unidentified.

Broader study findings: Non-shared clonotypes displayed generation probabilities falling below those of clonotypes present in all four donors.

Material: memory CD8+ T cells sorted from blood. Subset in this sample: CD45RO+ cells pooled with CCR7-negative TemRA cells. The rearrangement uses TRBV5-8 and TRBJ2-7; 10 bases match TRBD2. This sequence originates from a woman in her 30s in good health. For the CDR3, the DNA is TGTGCCAGCAGCATTGTTCCAAGGACTAGCGGTTACGAGCAGTACTTC. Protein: CASSIVPRTSGYEQYF.